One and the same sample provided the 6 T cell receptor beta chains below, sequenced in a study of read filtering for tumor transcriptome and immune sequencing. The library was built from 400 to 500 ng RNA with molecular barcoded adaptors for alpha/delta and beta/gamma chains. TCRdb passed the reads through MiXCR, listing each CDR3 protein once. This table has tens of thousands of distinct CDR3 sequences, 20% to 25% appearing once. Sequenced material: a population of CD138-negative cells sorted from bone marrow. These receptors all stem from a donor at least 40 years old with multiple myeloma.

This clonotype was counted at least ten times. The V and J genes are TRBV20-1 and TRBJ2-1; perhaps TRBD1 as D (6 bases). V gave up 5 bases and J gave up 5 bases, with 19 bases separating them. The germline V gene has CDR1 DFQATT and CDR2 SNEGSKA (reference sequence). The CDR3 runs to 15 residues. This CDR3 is CSAHQDSQVNNEQFF. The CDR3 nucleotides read TGCAGTGCTCACCAGGACAGCCAGGTTAACAATGAGCAGTTCTTC.

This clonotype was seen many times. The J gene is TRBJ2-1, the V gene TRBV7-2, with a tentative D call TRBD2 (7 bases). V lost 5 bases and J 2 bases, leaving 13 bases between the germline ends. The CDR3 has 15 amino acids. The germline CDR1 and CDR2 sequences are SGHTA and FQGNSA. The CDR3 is CASSLAGGPYNEQFF. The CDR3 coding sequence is TGTGCCAGCAGCCTGGCCGGGGGGCCCTACAATGAGCAGTTCTTC.

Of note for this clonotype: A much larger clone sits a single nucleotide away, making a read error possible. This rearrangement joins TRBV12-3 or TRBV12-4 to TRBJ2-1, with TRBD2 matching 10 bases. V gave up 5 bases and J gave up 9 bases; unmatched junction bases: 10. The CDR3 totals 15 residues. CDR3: CASSPPGLARIEQFF. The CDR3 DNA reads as TGTGCCAGCAGTCCCCCGGGACTAGCGAGAATTGAGCAGTTCTTC.

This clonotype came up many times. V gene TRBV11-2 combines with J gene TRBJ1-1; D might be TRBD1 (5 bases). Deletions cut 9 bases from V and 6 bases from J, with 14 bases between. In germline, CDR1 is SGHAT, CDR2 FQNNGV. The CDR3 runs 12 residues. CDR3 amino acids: CASRRGRAEAFF. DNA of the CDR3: TGTGCCAGTCGCCGGGGGAGGGCTGAAGCTTTCTTT.

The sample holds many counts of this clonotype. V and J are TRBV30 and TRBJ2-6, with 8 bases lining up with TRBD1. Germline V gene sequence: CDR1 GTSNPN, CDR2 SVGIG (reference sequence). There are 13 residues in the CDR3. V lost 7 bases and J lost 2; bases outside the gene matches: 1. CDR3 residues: CASTGAGANVLTF. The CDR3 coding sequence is TGTGCCTCGACAGGGGCTGGGGCCAACGTCCTGACTTTC.

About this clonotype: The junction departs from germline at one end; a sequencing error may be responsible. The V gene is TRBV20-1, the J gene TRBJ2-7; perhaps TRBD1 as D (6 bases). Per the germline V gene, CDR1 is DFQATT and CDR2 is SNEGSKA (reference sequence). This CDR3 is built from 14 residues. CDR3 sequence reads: CSAKTNLGGGEQDF. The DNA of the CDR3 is TGCAGTGCTAAAACGAACTTAGGGGGTGGTGAGCAGGACTTC.